Shown below are 31 T cell receptor beta chains from a single sample sequenced in a study of blood T cell repertoires in COVID-19. Profiling relied on immunoSEQ multiplex PCR, and the TCRdb table lists in-frame clones only, not all of them. The top ten clones hold roughly a tenth of a sample with roughly 62,000 clones, around 90% of them seen once. Sequenced input: peripheral blood. These receptors were collected from a human donor with acute or convalescent COVID-19. The donor label of this sample is uncertain.

This clone was detected only a few times. J is TRBJ1-2 and V is TRBV3-1 (or the pseudogene TRBV3-2); D is perhaps TRBD1 (6 bases). Germline assignment: CDR1 LGHDT and CDR2 YNNKEL (reference sequence). This CDR3 region has 14 residues. V gave up 3 bases and J gave up 8 bases, with 16 bases separating them. CDR3 region: CASSQVRTVGGYTF. The CDR3 region has the DNA TGTGCCAGCAGCCAGGTCCGGACAGTTGGCGGCTACACCTTC.

The genes are TRBV5-4 and TRBJ2-3; D remains unclear. This CDR3 is 13 amino acids long. V was cut by 5 bases and J by 2 bases, with 9 bases left in between. CDR1 is SGHNT and CDR2 is YYREEE in the germline V gene (reference sequence). CDR3 protein: CASRPQSTDTQYF. In DNA, the CDR3 is TGTGCCAGCAGGCCACAGTCCACAGATACGCAGTATTTT.

Points on this clone: The identical CDR3 is also encoded by other nucleotide sequences in the sample. This chain joins TRBV28 and TRBJ1-2; the D is unclear. V was cut by 5 bases and J by 2 bases, with 12 bases left in between. Germline lookup yields CDR1 MDHEN and CDR2 SYDVKM. CDR3 length: 14 amino acids. The CDR3 coding sequence is TGTGCCAGCAGTCTCCCGGGTCAAAACTATGGCTACACCTTC. This gives the protein CASSLPGQNYGYTF.

Turning to this clone: At one end the junction does not follow the germline gene, possibly because of a read error. V and J are TRBV18 and TRBJ1-4; TRBD1 might be the D (5 bases). This CDR3 has 15 amino acids. Germline V gives CDR1 KGHSH, CDR2 LQKENI. The CDR3 DNA follows: TGTGCCAGCTCCCCACTGACAGCAACTAATGAAAAACTGTTTTTT. It yields the protein CASSPLTATNEKLFF.

The genes are TRBV29-1 and TRBJ2-2; tentative D call: TRBD2 (5 bases). Germline CDR1 reads SQVTM; CDR2 reads ANQGSEA. The CDR3 covers 15 residues. The V and J ends lost 6 bases and 0 bases respectively, with 14 bases between them. The DNA of the CDR3 is TGCAGCGTCCGACGGGGTCAGACGAACACCGGGGAGCTGTTTTTT. This codes for CSVRRGQTNTGELFF.

The chain couples TRBV10-3 to TRBJ1-1, with D perhaps TRBD1 (6 bases). Germline V gene lookup returns CDR1 ENHRY and CDR2 SYGVKD. V was cut by 0 bases and J by 5 bases, with 13 bases left in between. CDR3 length: 15 amino acids. The CDR3 sequence is CAISESRGINTEAFF. The CDR3 DNA reads TGTGCCATCAGTGAGTCGAGGGGGATTAATACTGAAGCTTTCTTT.

This chain links TRBV14 with TRBJ2-7; unclear D gene. Germline V gene sequence: CDR1 SGHDN, CDR2 FVKESK. This CDR3 is 11 amino acids long. Trimming cost V 1 base and J 6 bases, with 4 bases left between them. CDR3 nucleotide sequence: TGTGCCAGCAGCCAAGGGGCCGAGCAGTACTTC. As protein: CASSQGAEQYF. The complete variable domain, with remaining parts taken from reference TRBV14 and TRBJ2-7, reads EAGVTQFPSHSVIEKGQTVTLRCDPISGHDNLYWYRRVMGKEIKFLLHFVKESKQDESGMPNNRFLAERTGGTYSTLKVQPAELEDSGVYFCASSQGAEQYFGPGTRLTVT.

The chain combines TRBV3-1 (or the pseudogene TRBV3-2) with TRBJ2-3; D perhaps matches TRBD2 (7 bases). Germline V gene lookup returns CDR1 LGHDT and CDR2 YNNKEL (reference sequence). The CDR3 has 20 residues. V lost 1 base and J 6 bases, leaving 29 bases between the germline ends. The CDR3 DNA is TGTGCCAGCAGCCAAGGGACCCTTACGGCGGGGGCTAATGATAGGGATACGCAGTATTTT. This encodes CASSQGTLTAGANDRDTQYF.

The V and J genes are TRBV7-2 and TRBJ2-7; perhaps TRBD2 as D (5 bases). Germline CDR1 reads SGHTA; CDR2 reads FQGNSA. The V and J ends lost 0 bases and 0 bases respectively, with 9 bases between them. The CDR3 has 15 amino acids. The CDR3 nucleotides are TGTGCCAGCAGCTTAGCGGCTAGCCTCTCCTACGAGCAGTACTTC. Translated: CASSLAASLSYEQYF.

The gene calls are TRBV7-9 and TRBJ2-3; 7 bases line up with TRBD2. The CDR3 runs 14 residues. The ends lost 3 bases at V and 4 bases at J; junction bases unmatched: 4. Germline V lookup: CDR1 SEHNR, CDR2 FQNEAQ (reference sequence). The CDR3 protein is CASSLTSLADTQYF. In DNA form, the CDR3 reads TGTGCCAGCAGCTTGACTAGCCTTGCAGATACGCAGTATTTT.

This clone was detected only once. The chain has TRBV28 and TRBJ2-3, with D maybe TRBD2 (5 bases). CDR3 length: 16 amino acids. Germline assignment: CDR1 MDHEN and CDR2 SYDVKM. The V gene lost 7 bases and the J gene lost 4 bases, with 21 bases spanning the gap. The CDR3 region is CASTTSSGKGPDTQYF. DNA for the CDR3: TGTGCCAGCACAACTTCCAGCGGTAAAGGCCCAGATACGCAGTATTTT.

In its sample, this clone was seen once. V usage is TRBV10-3 and J usage is TRBJ2-7; 9 nucleotides agree with TRBD1. V dropped 6 bases and J dropped 0; count of bases not matched to a gene: 3. Germline lookup yields CDR1 ENHRY and CDR2 SYGVKD. The CDR3 sequence is 14 residues long. CDR3 region: CAISRDRDSYEQYF. DNA of the CDR3: TGTGCCATCAGCCGGGACAGGGACTCCTACGAGCAGTACTTC.

This clone showed up just a few times. The chain uses TRBV5-8 and TRBJ2-1; 9 nucleotides line up with TRBD1. With V trimmed by 4 bases and J by 5 bases, 10 bases remained unmatched. CDR3 length equals 16 residues. Germline assignment: CDR1 SGHTS and CDR2 YDEGEE. The CDR3 nucleotides read TGTGCCAGCAGCCGCACAGGGGGCGCGAGTAACAATGAGCAGTTCTTC. Encoded protein: CASSRTGGASNNEQFF.

V and J are TRBV10-1 and TRBJ2-3; D is unclear. This CDR3 has 13 amino acids. V lost 3 bases and J lost 2, with 6 bases in between. Germline values: CDR1 WNHNN, CDR2 SYGVQD (reference sequence). The CDR3 loop is CASSDRATDTQYF. DNA of the CDR3: TGCGCCAGCAGTGACCGAGCCACAGATACGCAGTATTTT.

There are a few counts of this clone. The chain couples TRBV28 to TRBJ1-2; 8 bases map to TRBD1. Per germline, CDR1 MDHEN and CDR2 SYDVKM. V dropped 2 bases and J dropped 7; count of bases not matched to a gene: 6. CDR3 length: 14 amino acids. CDR3 protein: CASSLTGQGFGYTF. CDR3 in DNA: TGTGCCAGCAGTTTAACTGGACAGGGTTTTGGCTACACCTTC.

CDR3 sequence (DNA): TGTGCCAGCAGCTTGATGCAGGGGAACTATGGCTACACCTTC. This codes for CASSLMQGNYGYTF. The chain has TRBV5-6 and TRBJ1-2; TRBD1 might be the D (6 bases). Per germline, CDR1 SGHDT and CDR2 YYEEEE. CDR3 size: 14 residues. V lost 1 base and J 2 bases, leaving 9 bases between the germline ends.

This chain uses TRBV6-5 with TRBJ1-4, with a tentative D call TRBD1 (5 bases). The CDR3 runs 16 residues. Germline loops: CDR1 MNHEY, CDR2 SVGAGI. The V end was cut by 0 bases, the J end by 8 bases, with 16 bases between. The CDR3 nucleotides are TGTGCCAGCAGTTACTCGGAGCCGGACATGGACGAAAAACTGTTTTTT. It codes for CASSYSEPDMDEKLFF.

The rearrangement uses TRBV5-1 and TRBJ2-1; 8 nucleotides align to TRBD2. Per the germline V gene, CDR1 is SGHRS and CDR2 is YFSETQ. The CDR3 sequence is 14 residues long. V dropped 2 bases and J dropped 8; count of bases not matched to a gene: 6. CDR3 amino acids: CASSLSGGFDEQFF. Here the CDR3 DNA reads TGCGCCAGCAGCTTATCGGGGGGGTTCGATGAGCAGTTCTTC.

DNA of the CDR3: TGTGCCACCAGTGATCCCCGACTACCCTCCGGGGAGCTGTTTTTT. Its translation is CATSDPRLPSGELFF. V is TRBV24-1 and J is TRBJ2-2, with D perhaps matching TRBD2 (5 bases). The CDR3 totals 15 residues. V was trimmed by 3 bases and J by 6 bases, leaving 13 bases between them. The germline V gene encodes CDR1 KGHDR and CDR2 SFDVKD.

This clone was picked up a small number of times. The chain carries TRBV19 and TRBJ1-2; 7 bases are a match to TRBD1. Looked up from germline, CDR1 is LNHDA and CDR2 is SQIVND (reference sequence). Unmatched junction bases numbered 14, after V lost 4 bases and J lost 3 bases. The CDR3 loop spans 17 amino acids. DNA for the CDR3: TGTGCCAGTAGTACTTATGATGGGACAGCGCTCCACTATGGCTACACCTTC. This encodes CASSTYDGTALHYGYTF. The full variable domain, rest sourced from reference TRBV19 and TRBJ1-2, is DGGITQSPKYLFRKEGQNVTLSCEQNLNHDAMYWYRQDPGQGLRLIYYSQIVNDFQKGDIAEGYSVSREKKESFPLTVTSAQKNPTAFYLCASSTYDGTALHYGYTFGSGTRLTVV.

The chain carries TRBV15 and TRBJ1-1; 10 nucleotides match TRBD1. This CDR3 has 15 residues. The trim removed 3 bases at V and 6 bases at J, leaving 7 bases unmatched. Germline assignment: CDR1 LNHNV and CDR2 YYDKDF (reference sequence). The CDR3 reads CATSSLRQGAAEAFF. Written as DNA, the CDR3 is TGTGCCACCAGCAGTCTCCGACAGGGGGCGGCTGAAGCTTTCTTT.

This chain connects TRBV5-6 to TRBJ1-3; D remains ambiguous. CDR3 size: 14 residues. From germline, CDR1 is SGHDT and CDR2 YYEEEE. V was cut by 1 base and J by 4 bases, with 9 bases left in between. The CDR3 region has the DNA TGTGCCAGCAGCTTGACTGGGGAGGGAAACACCATATATTTT. Its translation: CASSLTGEGNTIYF.

This clone was picked up a small number of times. The chain carries TRBV5-1 and TRBJ2-3; 13 bases match TRBD2. The CDR3 totals 18 residues. Germline loops: CDR1 SGHRS, CDR2 YFSETQ. Trimming removed 2 bases from V and 2 bases from J; junction bases left unmatched: 8. The CDR3: CASSFEGLAGPITDTQYF. The CDR3 DNA sequence: TGCGCCAGCAGCTTCGAGGGACTAGCGGGACCAATCACAGATACGCAGTATTTT.

This clone was seen a few times. V and J are TRBV2 and TRBJ2-6, with a tentative D call TRBD1 (5 bases). CDR3 length: 14 residues. Trimming cost V 11 bases and J 0 bases, with 11 bases left between them. The germline V gene encodes CDR1 SNHLY and CDR2 FYNNEI. The CDR3 sequence: CAGTGTSGANVLTF. The CDR3 DNA follows: TGTGCCGGAACAGGCACCTCTGGGGCCAACGTCCTGACTTTC.

The chain recombines TRBV12-5 with TRBJ2-7; 13 nucleotides line up with TRBD2. CDR1 and CDR2 (germline): LGHNT, FRNRAP. Trimming took 6 bases from V and 6 from J; bases not matched to a gene: 8. This CDR3 contains 15 residues. The CDR3, as DNA: TGTGCTAGTGGACAAACTAGCGGGAGGGCCAGCGAGCAGTACTTC. Translation gives CASGQTSGRASEQYF.

The V and J genes are TRBV5-4 and TRBJ2-1, with 8 bases that match TRBD2. CDR3 length equals 17 residues. Trimming took 4 bases from V and 4 from J; bases not matched to a gene: 13. The germline V gene has CDR1 SGHNT and CDR2 YYREEE (reference sequence). This CDR3 is CASSAGLASGGYNEQFF. The CDR3 DNA reads TGTGCCAGCAGCGCTGGACTCGCGAGCGGGGGATACAATGAGCAGTTCTTC.

The chain has TRBV19 and TRBJ1-1; TRBD1 matches at 7 bases. This CDR3 region has 14 residues. V was pared by 10 bases and J by 3 bases, with 11 bases of the junction left unmatched. Germline assignment: CDR1 LNHDA and CDR2 SQIVND (reference sequence). CDR3 loop: CATCSTDRDTEAFF. In DNA, the CDR3 is TGTGCCACCTGTTCTACCGACAGGGACACTGAAGCTTTCTTT.

The rearrangement links TRBV7-8 to TRBJ1-2; maybe TRBD1 (6 bases). V lost 5 bases and J lost 4, with 14 bases in between. The CDR3 contains 14 residues. Germline CDR1 and CDR2: SGHVS and FQNEAQ. DNA of the CDR3: TGTGCCAGCAGCCAGGACAGACAAAGCTATGGCTACACCTTC. It specifies CASSQDRQSYGYTF. Full variable domain (remainder filled in from reference TRBV7-8 and TRBJ1-2): GAGVSQSPRYKVAKRGQDVALRCDPISGHVSLFWYQQALGQGPEFLTYFQNEAQLDKSGLPSDRFFAERPEGSVSTLKIQRTQQEDSAVYLCASSQDRQSYGYTFGSGTRLTVV.

The V and J genes are TRBV29-1 and TRBJ1-2; 7 bases line up with TRBD1. Germline lookup yields CDR1 SQVTM and CDR2 ANQGSEA. The CDR3 runs to 13 residues. The V segment lost 4 bases and the J segment 5 bases; nucleotides outside the gene matches: 7. The CDR3 protein is CSVVEGAEYGYTF. The CDR3 DNA is TGCAGCGTTGTTGAGGGGGCGGAATATGGCTACACCTTC. Based on the CDR3 plus reference TRBV29-1 and TRBJ1-2, the full variable domain is SAVISQKPSRDICQRGTSLTIQCQVDSQVTMMFWYRQQPGQSLTLIATANQGSEATYESGFVIDKFPISRPNLTFSTLTVSNMSPEDSSIYLCSVVEGAEYGYTFGSGTRLTVV.

The rearrangement links TRBV10-1 to TRBJ1-3; D gene uncertain. This CDR3 is built from 13 residues. V lost 7 bases and J 0 bases, leaving 7 bases between the germline ends. Germline V gives CDR1 WNHNN, CDR2 SYGVQD (reference sequence). CDR3 loop: CASTRASGNTIYF. As DNA, the CDR3 is TGCGCCAGCACCCGAGCCTCTGGAAACACCATATATTTT.

This rearrangement joins TRBV2 to TRBJ2-7; 10 bases agree with TRBD2. The J call is in doubt because the DNA end fits TRBJ2-1 better. CDR3 length: 15 residues. Germline-derived CDR1 and CDR2 are SNHLY and FYNNEI. The CDR3 nucleotides read TGTGCCAGCAGTGATAGGAGCGGGAGGGATAATGAGCAGTTCTTC. It codes for CASSDRSGRDNEQFF.